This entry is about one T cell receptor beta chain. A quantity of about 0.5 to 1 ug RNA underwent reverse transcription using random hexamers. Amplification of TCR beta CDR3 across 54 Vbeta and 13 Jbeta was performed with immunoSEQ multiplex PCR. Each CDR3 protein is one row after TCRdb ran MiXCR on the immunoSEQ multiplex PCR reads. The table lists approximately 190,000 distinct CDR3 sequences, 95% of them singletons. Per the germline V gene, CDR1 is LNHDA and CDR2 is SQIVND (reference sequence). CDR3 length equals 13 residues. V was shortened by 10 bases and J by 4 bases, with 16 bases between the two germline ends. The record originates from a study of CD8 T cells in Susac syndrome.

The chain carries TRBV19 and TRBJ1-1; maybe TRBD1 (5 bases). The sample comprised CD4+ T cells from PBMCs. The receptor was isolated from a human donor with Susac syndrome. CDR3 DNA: TGTGCCACCTTGGCCCTGGGGGGCACTGAAGCTTTCTTT. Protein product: CATLALGGTEAFF. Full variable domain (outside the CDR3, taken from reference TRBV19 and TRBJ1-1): DGGITQSPKYLFRKEGQNVTLSCEQNLNHDAMYWYRQDPGQGLRLIYYSQIVNDFQKGDIAEGYSVSREKKESFPLTVTSAQKNPTAFYLCATLALGGTEAFFGQGTRLTVV.